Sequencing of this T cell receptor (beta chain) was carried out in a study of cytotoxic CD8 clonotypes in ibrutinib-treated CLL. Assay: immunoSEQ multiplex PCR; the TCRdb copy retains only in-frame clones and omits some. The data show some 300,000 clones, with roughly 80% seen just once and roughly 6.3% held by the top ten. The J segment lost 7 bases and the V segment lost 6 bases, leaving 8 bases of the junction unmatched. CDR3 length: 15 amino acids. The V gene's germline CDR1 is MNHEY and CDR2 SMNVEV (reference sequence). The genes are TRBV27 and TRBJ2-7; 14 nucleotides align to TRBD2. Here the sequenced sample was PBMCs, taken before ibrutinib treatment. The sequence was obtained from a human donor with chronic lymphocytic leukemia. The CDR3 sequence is CASRRGLAGEGEQYF. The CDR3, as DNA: TGTGCCAGCAGACGGGGACTAGCGGGAGAAGGGGAGCAGTACTTC.